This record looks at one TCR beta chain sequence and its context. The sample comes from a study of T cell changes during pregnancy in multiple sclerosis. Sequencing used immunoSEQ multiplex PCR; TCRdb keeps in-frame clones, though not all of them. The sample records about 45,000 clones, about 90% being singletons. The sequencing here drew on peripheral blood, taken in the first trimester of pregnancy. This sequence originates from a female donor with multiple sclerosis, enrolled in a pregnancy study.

This CDR3 reads CATSRAMVGYTF. The CDR3 coding sequence is TGTGCCACCAGCAGAGCTATGGTTGGCTACACCTTC. The V gene is TRBV15, the J gene TRBJ1-2; no clear D. CDR1 is LNHNV, CDR2 YYDKDF, per germline (reference sequence). This CDR3 region has 12 residues. The V and J ends lost 1 base and 7 bases respectively, with 7 bases between them.